The 28 T cell receptor beta chains below all came from one sample that was sequenced in a study of cytomegalovirus exposure and HLA in healthy donors (dated by TCRdb to 2017 to 2019). To prepare the library, the immunoSEQ multiplex PCR assay was applied. For the multiplex PCR, a mixture combining 60 forward primers for TCR Vbeta segments and 13 reverse primers for TCR Jbeta segments was used. The clones in this table, taken by TCRdb from immuneACCESS, are in-frame only. Not every clone is retained; where verified, under half of the shortfall comes from an unresolved V gene, and the cause of the rest is unknown. In this sample's table one finds around 84,000 clones. The biggest ten clones account for about 4.2% of the sample. Sequencing used PBMCs. These receptors all come from a man aged 25 to 40 in good health and CMV-seronegative.

The CDR3 nucleotides are TGTGCCAGCTCACCAGCAGGGTATGAGCAGTTCTTC. Encoded protein: CASSPAGYEQFF. J is TRBJ2-1 and V is TRBV18; D possibly corresponds to TRBD1 (5 bases). Trimming removed 2 bases at V and 8 bases at J, with 7 bases between. The CDR3 is 12 amino acids. Germline CDR1 reads KGHSH; CDR2 reads LQKENI.

The gene calls are TRBV6-5 and TRBJ2-3; 7 bases align to TRBD2. The CDR3 loop spans 13 amino acids. With 7 bases clipped from V and 3 bases from J, the junction kept 4 bases outside the gene matches. Germline V lookup: CDR1 MNHEY, CDR2 SVGAGI. The CDR3, as DNA: TGTGCCAGCATTCCGGGGGGTACAGATACGCAGTATTTT. Encoded protein: CASIPGGTDTQYF.

This chain uses TRBV19 with TRBJ1-5; D uncertain. There are 15 residues in the CDR3. V gave up 6 bases and J gave up 3 bases, with 15 bases separating them. Germline CDR1 is LNHDA and CDR2 is SQIVND (reference sequence). The CDR3 region is CASRAVGGNNQPQHF. CDR3 bases: TGTGCCAGTAGGGCTGTAGGAGGGAACAATCAGCCCCAGCATTTT.

V gene TRBV11-3 combines with J gene TRBJ1-2; 7 bases are shared with TRBD1. The V and J ends lost 1 base and 6 bases, in that order; junction bases with no gene match: 2. CDR1 is SGHNT and CDR2 is YENEEA in the germline V gene. The CDR3 is made up of 13 amino acids. This CDR3 reads CASSLGTGDGYTF. CDR3 sequence (DNA): TGTGCCAGCAGCTTAGGTACAGGGGATGGCTACACCTTC.

The V and J genes are TRBV7-2 and TRBJ2-1, with D tentatively TRBD2 (5 bases). CDR1 and CDR2 (germline): SGHTA, FQGNSA. The CDR3 sequence is 15 residues long. Trimming took off 7 bases at V and 9 bases at J, with 22 bases between the two ends. The CDR3 spells CASIVEAPRSGEQFF. The CDR3 region has the DNA TGTGCCAGCATCGTCGAGGCCCCCCGGAGCGGTGAGCAGTTCTTC.

The rearrangement links TRBV9 to TRBJ2-1; no clear D. V lost 0 bases, J lost 0 bases, and 7 bases lay in between. There are 15 residues in the CDR3. The V gene's germline CDR1 is SGDLS and CDR2 YYNGEE. The CDR3 region is CASSVGGNSYNEQFF. The CDR3 DNA reads TGTGCCAGCAGCGTAGGAGGAAACTCCTACAATGAGCAGTTCTTC.

The genes are TRBV5-4 and TRBJ2-7; 9 nucleotides line up with TRBD2. Germline V gene lookup returns CDR1 SGHNT and CDR2 YYREEE (reference sequence). The CDR3 sequence is 16 residues long. V shed 0 bases, J shed 0 bases, and the junction held 4 bases outside the gene matches. The DNA of the CDR3 is TGTGCCAGCAGCTTGGCTCTAGCGGGGAGCTCCTACGAGCAGTACTTC. It yields the protein CASSLALAGSSYEQYF. Complete variable domain (other parts from reference TRBV5-4 and TRBJ2-7): ETGVTQSPTHLIKTRGQQVTLRCSSQSGHNTVSWYQQALGQGPQFIFQYYREEENGRGNFPPRFSGLQFPNYSSELNVNALELDDSALYLCASSLALAGSSYEQYFGPGTRLTVT.

This chain uses TRBV4-1 with TRBJ2-1; TRBD2 matches at 13 bases. The ends lost 3 bases at V and 2 bases at J; junction bases unmatched: 1. Germline V CDR1 and CDR2: MGHRA, YSYEKL. This CDR3 is built from 16 residues. CDR3 residues: CASSQGLAGPYNEQFF. The CDR3 bases are TGCGCCAGCAGCCAGGGACTAGCGGGACCCTACAATGAGCAGTTCTTC.

The V call is TRBV25-1, the J call TRBJ1-5; 8 bases match TRBD1. The CDR3 loop spans 15 amino acids. Germline assignment: CDR1 MGHDK and CDR2 SYGVNS. Germline trimming cut 3 bases from V and 6 bases from J; bases unmatched to any gene: 7. The DNA for the CDR3 is TGTGCCAGCAGTGACACAGGGGGAGAGGGTCAGCCCCAGCATTTT. It specifies CASSDTGGEGQPQHF.

The V and J genes are TRBV5-4 and TRBJ2-5; D possibly corresponds to TRBD1 (5 bases). CDR3 size: 15 residues. Germline V gene data show CDR1 as SGHNT and CDR2 as YYREEE (reference sequence). V lost 4 bases, J lost 2 bases, and 15 bases lay in between. The CDR3 bases are TGTGCCAGCAGCCCGATGACAGCCACGCAAGAGACCCAGTACTTC. Protein: CASSPMTATQETQYF.

J is TRBJ1-1 and V is TRBV4-3; D not resolved. V was clipped by 0 bases and J by 3 bases, with 11 bases between them. This CDR3 has 15 amino acids. From germline, CDR1 is LGHNA and CDR2 YSLEER. The CDR3 sequence is CASSQELEAYTEAFF. DNA of the CDR3: TGCGCCAGCAGCCAAGAGCTCGAGGCCTACACTGAAGCTTTCTTT.

The V and J genes are TRBV29-1 and TRBJ1-4, with D perhaps matching TRBD1 (5 bases). CDR1 SQVTM and CDR2 ANQGSEA come from the germline V gene. V shed 7 bases and J shed 14 bases, with 17 bases lying between them. The length of the CDR3 is 11 residues. CDR3 amino acids: CSGKDGTGLFF. CDR3 nucleotide sequence: TGCAGCGGAAAGGACGGGACTGGTCTGTTTTTT.

CDR3 bases: TGTGCCAGCAGTGCTCGACAGGGGGCTGATGGCTACACCTTC. The encoded protein is CASSARQGADGYTF. V gene TRBV6-1 combines with J gene TRBJ1-2, with 10 bases identical to TRBD1. V lost 4 bases to trimming and J lost 6 bases; unmatched junction nucleotides: 5. The CDR3 spans 14 residues. CDR1 is MNHNS and CDR2 is SASEGT in the germline V gene.

The chain couples TRBV5-1 to TRBJ2-7; TRBD1 is a possible D gene (5 bases). The CDR3 length is 13 residues. Deletions cut 5 bases from V and 2 bases from J, with 11 bases between. Germline V lookup: CDR1 SGHRS, CDR2 YFSETQ. The CDR3 loop reads CASRRVGAYEQYF. The CDR3 DNA sequence: TGCGCCAGCAGACGGGTAGGGGCCTACGAGCAGTACTTC. Filled out from reference TRBV5-1 and TRBJ2-7, the complete variable domain reads KAGVTQTPRYLIKTRGQQVTLSCSPISGHRSVSWYQQTPGQGLQFLFEYFSETQRNKGNFPGRFSGRQFSNSRSEMNVSTLELGDSALYLCASRRVGAYEQYFGPGTRLTVT.

This chain uses TRBV30 with TRBJ1-2, with a tentative D call TRBD1 (6 bases). The CDR3 loop spans 14 amino acids. Germline CDR1 reads GTSNPN; CDR2 reads SVGIG (reference sequence). Deletions cut 3 bases from V and 2 bases from J, with 13 bases between. CDR3 coding DNA: TGTGCCTGGAGCCGGGGGGCTGAGAACTATGGCTACACCTTC. It specifies CAWSRGAENYGYTF.

The gene calls are TRBV28 and TRBJ1-5; maybe TRBD1 (5 bases). CDR3 length: 20 residues. V shed 6 bases and J shed 0 bases, with 27 bases lying between them. Germline lookup yields CDR1 MDHEN and CDR2 SYDVKM. This CDR3 is CASSRGSLGRAYYSNQPQHF. The CDR3 nucleotides read TGTGCCAGCAGCCGAGGTTCCTTGGGCAGGGCCTACTATAGCAATCAGCCCCAGCATTTT.

This rearrangement joins TRBV7-2 to TRBJ2-7, with TRBD1 matching 8 bases. Germline CDR1 reads SGHTA; CDR2 reads FQGNSA. This CDR3 is 13 amino acids long. V was clipped by 5 bases and J by 1 base; unmatched bases: 1. This CDR3 reads CASSRDRSYEQYF. CDR3 sequence (DNA): TGTGCCAGCAGCCGGGACAGGTCCTACGAGCAGTACTTC.

The genes are TRBV18 and TRBJ2-7, with TRBD1 matching 8 bases. In germline, CDR1 is KGHSH, CDR2 LQKENI. The V gene end was trimmed by 3 bases and the J gene end by 4 bases; junction bases not matched to a gene: 11. The CDR3 runs 16 residues. CDR3 sequence: CASSPLQGAFSYEQYF. The CDR3 region has the DNA TGTGCCAGCTCACCCCTGCAGGGGGCGTTTTCTTACGAGCAGTACTTC.

The gene calls are TRBV2 and TRBJ1-4; D uncertain. Germline-derived CDR1 and CDR2 are SNHLY and FYNNEI. The V end lost 7 bases, the J end lost 5 bases, and 11 bases lay between the germline ends. The CDR3 has 13 amino acids. CDR3 nucleotides: TGTGCCAGCAAATTACAGTTAAATGAAAAACTGTTTTTT. Encoded protein: CASKLQLNEKLFF.

This rearrangement joins TRBV19 to TRBJ1-5; 7 nucleotides match TRBD1. Germline values: CDR1 LNHDA, CDR2 SQIVND (reference sequence). V was pared by 11 bases and J by 6 bases, with 10 bases of the junction left unmatched. CDR3 length equals 13 residues. CDR3 protein: CAAAQGPVQPQHF. The CDR3 DNA reads as TGTGCCGCCGCACAGGGGCCGGTTCAGCCCCAGCATTTT.

This sequence joins TRBV2 and TRBJ1-2, with 7 bases matching TRBD1. The CDR3 sequence is 13 residues long. The J segment lost 4 bases and the V segment lost 8 bases, leaving 7 bases of the junction unmatched. Germline CDR1 is SNHLY and CDR2 is FYNNEI. The CDR3, as DNA: TGTGCCAGCTGGGGGCAGGGGGGCTATGGCTACACCTTC. It codes for CASWGQGGYGYTF.

CDR3 coding DNA: TGTGCCAGTAGTATTCTCGGGGAAGCCTTTGAAAAACTGTTTTTT. Amino acids: CASSILGEAFEKLFF. The chain uses TRBV19 and TRBJ1-4, with D hard to call. V was shortened by 3 bases and J by 7 bases, with 15 bases between the two germline ends. In germline, CDR1 is LNHDA, CDR2 SQIVND (reference sequence). CDR3 size: 15 residues.

The chain employs TRBV27 and TRBJ2-5; D may be TRBD1 (5 bases). CDR1 is MNHEY and CDR2 is SMNVEV in the germline V gene (reference sequence). The CDR3 contains 13 residues. V gave up 0 bases and J gave up 5 bases, with 7 bases separating them. CDR3 sequence reads: CASSLSSGETQYF. The CDR3 DNA follows: TGTGCCAGCAGTTTATCCTCAGGGGAGACCCAGTACTTC.

The genes are TRBV5-4 and TRBJ1-2; TRBD1 matches at 7 bases. The CDR3 is 14 amino acids. Per germline, CDR1 SGHNT and CDR2 YYREEE (reference sequence). Losses at the gene ends were 4 bases for V and 4 bases for J; bases not matched to a gene: 7. The CDR3 coding sequence is TGTGCCAGCAGCCCGACAGGGTTGGGCTATGGCTACACCTTC. Protein: CASSPTGLGYGYTF.

The V gene is TRBV19, the J gene TRBJ1-1; 8 bases agree with TRBD1. This CDR3 has 16 residues. V lost 4 bases to trimming and J lost 6 bases; unmatched junction nucleotides: 13. CDR1 is LNHDA and CDR2 is SQIVND in the germline V gene (reference sequence). In DNA form, the CDR3 reads TGTGCCAGTAGTAGCACCCTCGGGACAGGCCCCCCTGAAGCTTTCTTT. It translates to CASSSTLGTGPPEAFF.

Notes on this clone: Its ends do not fully match the called genes, so a read error is possible. V is TRBV4-1 and J is TRBJ2-7; tentatively, D is TRBD2 (5 bases). The CDR3 runs to 11 residues. The V gene's germline CDR1 is MGHRA and CDR2 YSYEKL. CDR3 DNA: TGCGCCAGCAGCCATCAGCGGAACTTCCACTTC. Amino acid sequence: CASSHQRNFHF.

The rearrangement uses TRBV7-2 and TRBJ1-2, with 7 positions matching TRBD1. Germline CDR1 is SGHTA and CDR2 is FQGNSA. The CDR3 sequence is 14 residues long. Trimming at V came to 6 bases and at J to 3 bases, leaving 7 bases not matched to a gene. The CDR3 here is CASSFNRGDYGYTF. The CDR3 region has the DNA TGTGCCAGCAGTTTTAACAGGGGAGACTATGGCTACACCTTC.

The V and J genes are TRBV13 and TRBJ2-3, with a weak D call TRBD1 (5 bases). V lost 0 bases, J lost 4 bases, and 5 bases lay in between. The CDR3 loop spans 13 amino acids. Germline CDR1 reads PRHDT; CDR2 reads FYEKMQ (reference sequence). The CDR3 DNA reads as TGTGCCAGCAGCTTAGGCAGGGCAGATACGCAGTATTTT. Encoded protein: CASSLGRADTQYF.